This T cell receptor (beta chain) was sequenced for a study of HIV-infected patients and healthy controls. General observations from the study: Healthy controls carried many MAIT alpha-chain CDR3s, while HIV+ repertoires had few.

The CDR3 is 16 residues long. Germline trimming cut 5 bases from V and 2 bases from J; bases unmatched to any gene: 9. The germline V gene has CDR1 SEHNR and CDR2 FQNEAQ (reference sequence). No cell fractionation was done, so the repertoire covers all unsorted peripheral blood T cells. This clonotype counts as medium-sized (0.01 to 0.1%). Its matching antigen is unknown. Alpha and beta constant-region primers primed reverse transcription of approximately 500 ng RNA. Alpha and beta chain libraries were made separately by chain-specific third strand synthesis with multiplexing indices. A single primer pair per chain amplified all rearrangements, with per-molecule barcodes. A 12-nucleotide barcode per molecule came from two concatenated random hexamers added pre-amplification. MiXCR, applied by TCRdb to the 5' RACE reads, yields one record per CDR3 protein. The sample lists around 19,000 distinct CDR3 sequences; over 7% were seen once.

The clonotype was recovered from an adult in good health. Sequencing used blood. The genes are TRBV7-9 and TRBJ2-7; 10 bases line up with TRBD1. The CDR3 sequence: CASSPHTGQGTYEQYF. The CDR3 DNA is TGTGCCAGCAGCCCTCACACGGGACAGGGGACCTACGAGCAGTACTTC.